This TCR beta chain was recorded in a study of OX40 agonist ivuxolimab in advanced cancers. For the study at large: Three patients showed partial responses: one hepatocellular carcinoma and two cutaneous melanoma cases. Findings of the study overall: Some patients who did not respond also had low normalized T-cell clonal expansion. There were, on average, more expanded clones in CD8+ T cells than in CD4+.

The data were produced by immunoSEQ multiplex PCR, yet TCRdb's version contains in-frame clones alone and is incomplete. The sample has about 80,000 clones; roughly 85% are singletons. As for this clone: The antigen is undetermined.

Trimming took 4 bases from V and 5 from J; bases not matched to a gene: 1. CDR1 is SQVTM, CDR2 ANQGSEA, per germline. The CDR3 is 13 residues long. This specimen was CD4+ or CD8+ T cells sorted from blood, taken in a trial of the OX40 agonist ivuxolimab. The V and J genes are TRBV29-1 and TRBJ1-5; TRBD1 agrees at 11 bases. The receptor's source is an adult with an advanced solid tumor such as melanoma, head and neck, liver or kidney cancer. The CDR3 nucleotides read TGCAGCGTTGCGGGACAGGGGGATCAGCCCCAGCATTTT. It encodes CSVAGQGDQPQHF.